The 26 T cell receptor beta chains in this list originate from one sample, sequenced in a study of early T cells in non-severe SARS-CoV-2 infection (dated by TCRdb to the early 2020s). The library was generated by 5' RACE. Instrument used: NextSeq 500. The public reads were reanalyzed by TCRdb: fastp trimming at Q25, MiXCR alignment, in-frame beta chains only. One record per CDR3 amino acid sequence lists the most common genes and DNA. In this sample the table shows more than 90,000 distinct CDR3 sequences, less than 15% of which occur a single time. The ten most abundant clones make up around 2.5% of the sample. The source material was whole blood. The source is an adult who was a healthcare worker with PCR-confirmed SARS-CoV-2 infection or an uninfected control (not recorded which).

This clonotype was seen repeatedly, ten times or more. The genes are TRBV4-2 and TRBJ2-3, with 11 positions matching TRBD2. The trim removed 4 bases at V and 2 bases at J, leaving 5 bases unmatched. The CDR3 sequence is 16 residues long. Germline assignment: CDR1 LGHNA and CDR2 YNFKEQ. The CDR3 protein is CASSRTLAGDTDTQYF. CDR3 nucleotides: TGTGCCAGCAGCCGCACACTAGCGGGAGACACAGATACGCAGTATTTT.

The J gene is TRBJ2-7, the V gene TRBV5-1; D possibly corresponds to TRBD1 (7 bases). Per the germline V gene, CDR1 is SGHRS and CDR2 is YFSETQ. Trimming took off 5 bases at V and 0 bases at J, with 12 bases between the two ends. The CDR3 consists of 14 residues. CDR3 DNA: TGCGCCAGCAGTTGGCGGGACAGCTCCTACGAGCAGTACTTC. It yields the protein CASSWRDSSYEQYF.

This clonotype was observed many times. The chain joins TRBV11-1 to TRBJ2-1; 8 positions agree with TRBD1. Unmatched junction bases numbered 1, after V lost 5 bases and J lost 7 bases. The CDR3 runs 12 residues. Germline CDR1 is SGHAT and CDR2 is FQDESV (reference sequence). The CDR3 protein is CASSTGGNEQFF. The CDR3 coding sequence is TGTGCCAGCAGCACAGGGGGGAATGAGCAGTTCTTC.

This clonotype occurred many times. The rearrangement joins TRBV18 to TRBJ1-2, with 7 bases lining up with TRBD1. This CDR3 has 13 amino acids. With 6 bases clipped from V and 6 bases from J, the junction kept 7 bases outside the gene matches. CDR1 is KGHSH, CDR2 LQKENI, per germline. The CDR3 loop is CASSPGQLDGYTF. DNA of the CDR3: TGTGCCAGCTCTCCGGGACAGCTTGATGGCTACACCTTC. The variable domain in full, with the rest retrieved from reference TRBV18 and TRBJ1-2, is NAGVMQNPRHLVRRRGQEARLRCSPMKGHSHVYWYRQLPEEGLKFMVYLQKENIIDESGMPKERFSAEFPKEGPSILRIQQVVRGDSAAYFCASSPGQLDGYTFGSGTRLTVV.

This clonotype was counted a few times. This chain's CDR3 is CASSLAYGSSTEAFF. Written as DNA, the CDR3 is TGTGCCAGCAGCTTAGCGTATGGGTCGAGCACTGAAGCTTTCTTT. V usage is TRBV7-8 and J usage is TRBJ1-1; D unclear. Trimming removed 0 bases from V and 4 bases from J, with 12 bases in between. CDR1 is SGHVS and CDR2 is FQNEAQ in the germline V gene. The CDR3 sequence is 15 residues long.

The chain has TRBV28 and TRBJ1-1; no firm D call. Germline V gene sequence: CDR1 MDHEN, CDR2 SYDVKM. This CDR3 has 15 residues. The V gene lost 4 bases and the J gene lost 5 bases, with 17 bases spanning the gap. The CDR3 loop reads CASSSDTGVRTEAFF. DNA for the CDR3: TGTGCCAGCAGTTCCGACACCGGGGTGAGGACTGAAGCTTTCTTT.

The rearrangement links TRBV18 to TRBJ1-3; D gene uncertain. Trimming took off 3 bases at V and 8 bases at J, with 8 bases between the two ends. Germline V CDR1 and CDR2: KGHSH, LQKENI. This CDR3 has 12 residues. This chain's CDR3 is CASSPSRDTIYF. CDR3 nucleotide sequence: TGTGCCAGCTCACCCTCGCGGGACACCATATATTTT.

This clonotype was counted many times. The chain couples TRBV29-1 to TRBJ1-2; possibly TRBD1 for D (5 bases). The CDR3 has 15 amino acids. Trimming left V 0 bases short and J 3 bases short, with 14 bases between. Germline V gene lookup returns CDR1 SQVTM and CDR2 ANQGSEA. The CDR3 DNA reads as TGCAGCGTTGAAGATGTCGCAGGGTCTGACTATGGCTACACCTTC. Translated: CSVEDVAGSDYGYTF.

The rearrangement links TRBV6-5 to TRBJ2-3; D ambiguous. From germline, CDR1 is MNHEY and CDR2 SVGAGI. The V and J ends lost 2 bases and 2 bases respectively, with 8 bases between them. The CDR3 totals 14 residues. CDR3 loop: CASSYARNTDTQYF. The CDR3 bases are TGTGCCAGCAGTTACGCCAGAAACACAGATACGCAGTATTTT.

The sample holds a few counts of this clonotype. The genes are TRBV7-6 and TRBJ2-2, with 9 bases lining up with TRBD1. CDR1 and CDR2 from the germline V gene are SGHVS and FNYEAQ. V lost 5 bases to trimming and J lost 5 bases; unmatched junction nucleotides: 9. The CDR3 is made up of 16 amino acids. CDR3 bases: TGTGCCAGCAGCCCCCGACCGACAGGGGGAACCGGGGAGCTGTTTTTT. Translating gives CASSPRPTGGTGELFF. Full variable domain (rest looked up from reference TRBV7-6 and TRBJ2-2): GAGVSQSPRYKVTKRGQDVALRCDPISGHVSLYWYRQALGQGPEFLTYFNYEAQQDKSGLPNDRFSAERPEGSISTLTIQRTEQRDSAMYRCASSPRPTGGTGELFFGEGSRLTVL.

This clonotype has more than one count but fewer than ten. The chain couples TRBV7-6 to TRBJ1-2; D unresolved. V lost 5 bases and J lost 2, with 18 bases in between. Germline V gives CDR1 SGHVS, CDR2 FNYEAQ. This CDR3 is built from 16 residues. CDR3 loop: CASSLQARAPNYGYTF. In DNA, the CDR3 is TGTGCCAGCAGCCTGCAGGCCCGGGCCCCAAACTATGGCTACACCTTC.

This clonotype occurred many times. The chain employs TRBV28 and TRBJ1-2, with unresolved D. V was pared by 5 bases and J by 7 bases, with 11 bases between. The CDR3 contains 12 residues. Germline CDR1 is MDHEN and CDR2 is SYDVKM. The DNA for the CDR3 is TGTGCCAGCAGTCTCTGGTGGGGTGGCTACACCTTC. Its translation is CASSLWWGGYTF.

This clonotype was seen at least ten times. CDR3 loop: CASSLVGQGKGGKLFF. The DNA of the CDR3 is TGTGCCAGCAGCTTAGTTGGGCAGGGGAAAGGGGGAAAACTGTTTTTT. This rearrangement joins TRBV7-2 to TRBJ1-4, with D tentatively TRBD1 (6 bases). CDR3 length: 16 residues. Germline CDR1 is SGHTA and CDR2 is FQGNSA. The ends were cut back, 1 base at V and 10 bases at J, with 19 bases in the middle. The full variable domain, its missing parts supplied by reference TRBV7-2 and TRBJ1-4, is GAGVSQSPSNKVTEKGKDVELRCDPISGHTALYWYRQSLGQGLEFLIYFQGNSAPDKSGLPSDRFSAERTGGSVSTLTIQRTQQEDSAVYLCASSLVGQGKGGKLFFGSGTQLSVL.

This sequence joins TRBV11-2 and TRBJ2-2, with 7 bases lining up with TRBD1. CDR3 length: 14 residues. In germline, CDR1 is SGHAT, CDR2 FQNNGV. The trim removed 9 bases at V and 2 bases at J, leaving 6 bases unmatched. CDR3 region: CASSQGLNTGELFF. The CDR3 coding sequence is TGTGCCAGTTCACAGGGGCTAAACACCGGGGAGCTGTTTTTT.

This clonotype was detected only a few times. The gene calls are TRBV29-1 and TRBJ2-3; D remains unclear. CDR3 size: 12 residues. Germline V gene sequence: CDR1 SQVTM, CDR2 ANQGSEA. V was cut by 5 bases and J by 0 bases, with 6 bases left in between. CDR3 loop: CSVFKSTDTQYF. The CDR3 bases are TGCAGCGTTTTCAAAAGCACAGATACGCAGTATTTT.

This clonotype was detected ten times or more. The rearrangement joins TRBV6-6 to TRBJ2-3; D perhaps matches TRBD2 (7 bases). The germline V gene encodes CDR1 MNHNY and CDR2 SVGAGI (reference sequence). The CDR3 has 17 amino acids. V lost 0 bases and J lost 5, with 18 bases in between. CDR3 in DNA: TGTGCCAGCAGTTACTCCCAGGGAGGGGGAGGGGTAGATACGCAGTATTTT. Amino acids: CASSYSQGGGGVDTQYF.

This clonotype was detected only a few times. The chain employs TRBV6-1 and TRBJ2-7; unclear D gene. Germline CDR1 and CDR2: MNHNS and SASEGT. V lost 6 bases to trimming and J lost 5 bases, with 5 bases between them. This CDR3 spans 10 amino acids. CDR3 DNA sequence: TGTGCCAGCAGAAGCCACGAGCAGTACTTC. It specifies CASRSHEQYF.

This clonotype was seen only a few times. The J gene is TRBJ2-2, the V gene TRBV9; D not resolved. The germline V and J ends were trimmed by 2 bases and 0 bases, with 8 bases remaining between them. Germline V gives CDR1 SGDLS, CDR2 YYNGEE. CDR3 length equals 15 residues. In DNA, the CDR3 is TGTGCCAGCAGCGTTTCGCCGACGAACACCGGGGAGCTGTTTTTT. Residues: CASSVSPTNTGELFF.

This clonotype was observed many times. The chain uses TRBV12-3 or TRBV12-4 and TRBJ1-5; D uncertain. The CDR3 runs 13 residues. Trimming took off 6 bases at V and 5 bases at J, with 11 bases between the two ends. The CDR3 coding sequence is TGTGCCAGCAGACGAAGAACTGATCAGCCCCAGCATTTT. This codes for CASRRRTDQPQHF.

This clonotype was counted many times. The V call is TRBV10-2, the J call TRBJ2-2; D unclear. This CDR3 is 10 amino acids long. Deletions cut 8 bases from V and 6 bases from J, with 4 bases between. Per the germline V gene, CDR1 is WSHSY and CDR2 is SAAADI. The CDR3 is CASGAGELFF. The CDR3 DNA sequence: TGCGCCAGCGGGGCCGGGGAGCTGTTTTTT.

This clonotype has at least ten counts. The genes are TRBV10-3 and TRBJ2-1; possible D gene TRBD1, 6 bases. This CDR3 region has 13 residues. Germline CDR1 is ENHRY and CDR2 is SYGVKD. The V end was cut by 6 bases, the J end by 4 bases, with 10 bases between. The CDR3 coding sequence is TGTGCCATCAGCCCGACAGGTTACAATGAGCAGTTCTTC. It is translated as CAISPTGYNEQFF.

This clonotype came up a few times. The chain is built from TRBV19 and TRBJ1-2, with D unresolved. The CDR3 has 14 amino acids. Between the trimmed V and J ends, which lost 4 bases and 6 bases, there was a span of 15 bases. Germline V CDR1 and CDR2: LNHDA, SQIVND (reference sequence). CDR3 coding DNA: TGTGCCAGTAGTAAACCCCCCTGGAAGGATGGCTACACCTTC. Translating it yields CASSKPPWKDGYTF.

This clonotype was detected many times. J is TRBJ1-1 and V is TRBV5-1; 9 bases line up with TRBD1. Germline assignment: CDR1 SGHRS and CDR2 YFSETQ. After removal of 3 bases from V and 10 bases from J, the junction contained 7 bases not matched to a gene. This CDR3 has 13 residues. The CDR3 spells CASSSLQGAGAFF. CDR3 nucleotides: TGCGCCAGCAGCTCCCTACAGGGGGCGGGAGCTTTCTTT.

The sample holds a few counts of this clonotype. V usage is TRBV5-4 and J usage is TRBJ1-4, with 11 bases identical to TRBD1. Unmatched junction bases numbered 3, after V lost 4 bases and J lost 7 bases. In germline, CDR1 is SGHNT, CDR2 YYREEE (reference sequence). The length of the CDR3 is 14 residues. The CDR3 loop reads CASSRDRGSEKLFF. For the CDR3, the DNA is TGTGCCAGCAGCCGGGACAGGGGGAGTGAAAAACTGTTTTTT.

This chain links TRBV3-1 with TRBJ2-1, with D unclear. This CDR3 has 14 amino acids. V was trimmed by 0 bases and J by 9 bases, leaving 12 bases between them. Germline CDR1 reads LGHDT; CDR2 reads YNNKEL (reference sequence). CDR3 residues: CASSQDTGLGEQFF. CDR3 nucleotide sequence: TGTGCCAGCAGCCAAGATACTGGGTTAGGTGAGCAGTTCTTC.

The chain has TRBV20-1 and TRBJ2-5; D gene uncertain. Trimming took 3 bases from V and 4 from J, leaving 3 bases between them. Germline V gives CDR1 DFQATT, CDR2 SNEGSKA (reference sequence). The CDR3 length is 10 residues. The CDR3 DNA reads TGCAGTGCTAGTGGAGAGACCCAGTACTTC. Translating it yields CSASGETQYF.